Below, 22 T cell receptor beta chains from the same sample are listed, as sequenced in a study of blood T cell repertoires in COVID-19. The assay was immunoSEQ multiplex PCR, and TCRdb's table has in-frame clones only and misses some. The table records roughly 40,000 clones, roughly 89% of them present only once. Sequenced sample: peripheral blood. These receptors all stem from a human donor in a cohort sampled during active COVID-19.

The genes are TRBV5-1 and TRBJ1-1, with 8 bases fitting TRBD1. CDR1 is SGHRS and CDR2 is YFSETQ in the germline V gene. The CDR3 covers 14 residues. The J segment lost 5 bases and the V segment lost 4 bases, leaving 7 bases of the junction unmatched. The CDR3 loop is CASSNGQGRTEAFF. The CDR3 bases are TGCGCCAGCAGCAACGGACAGGGAAGGACTGAAGCTTTCTTT. Full variable domain (missing parts from reference TRBV5-1 and TRBJ1-1): KAGVTQTPRYLIKTRGQQVTLSCSPISGHRSVSWYQQTPGQGLQFLFEYFSETQRNKGNFPGRFSGRQFSNSRSEMNVSTLELGDSALYLCASSNGQGRTEAFFGQGTRLTVV.

Here the CDR3 reads CASSLGQGSGLETQYF. The CDR3 DNA reads TGCGCCAGCAGCTTGGGACAGGGGAGTGGCCTTGAGACCCAGTACTTC. J is TRBJ2-5 and V is TRBV5-1; 8 positions agree with TRBD1. V lost 0 bases and J lost 5; bases outside the gene matches: 9. This CDR3 contains 16 residues. Germline-derived CDR1 and CDR2 are SGHRS and YFSETQ.

The chain's CDR3 is CASSSPAGNQPQHF. DNA of the CDR3: TGTGCCAGCAGCTCTCCAGCGGGGAATCAGCCCCAGCATTTT. This sequence joins TRBV7-2 and TRBJ1-5; D is unresolved. V lost 4 bases, J lost 4 bases, and 11 bases lay in between. Per the germline V gene, CDR1 is SGHTA and CDR2 is FQGNSA. This CDR3 spans 14 amino acids.

This clone was recorded a few times. The rearrangement links TRBV5-1 to TRBJ1-2, with 9 bases identical to TRBD1. Per germline, CDR1 SGHRS and CDR2 YFSETQ. With 7 bases clipped from V and 7 bases from J, the junction kept 8 bases outside the gene matches. The CDR3 has 13 residues. In nucleotides, the CDR3 is TGCGCCAGCGATCCGGGACAGGGTGCTGGCTACACCTTC. Translation gives CASDPGQGAGYTF.

This chain connects TRBV18 to TRBJ2-7; the match to TRBD1 covers 9 bases. The CDR3 is 14 residues long. V gave up 3 bases and J gave up 2 bases; unmatched junction bases: 2. Germline CDR1 KGHSH, CDR2 LQKENI. The CDR3 spells CASSPGQGPYEQYF. Here the CDR3 DNA reads TGTGCCAGCTCACCGGGACAGGGACCCTACGAGCAGTACTTC.

This sequence joins TRBV30 and TRBJ2-1; 7 bases are shared with TRBD2. Germline CDR1 is GTSNPN and CDR2 is SVGIG (reference sequence). This CDR3 contains 14 residues. Trimming cost V 3 bases and J 2 bases; bases outside gene matches: 4. CDR3 loop: CAWSTSATYNEQFF. CDR3 nucleotides: TGTGCCTGGAGCACTAGCGCTACCTACAATGAGCAGTTCTTC.

This chain joins TRBV10-2 and TRBJ2-2, with D tentatively TRBD1 (6 bases). Germline CDR1 and CDR2: WSHSY and SAAADI. This CDR3 is built from 14 residues. Trimming cost V 3 bases and J 1 base, with 6 bases left between them. The CDR3 nucleotides read TGCGCCAGCAGTGAACAGGGGAACACCGGGGAGCTGTTTTTT. Its protein product is CASSEQGNTGELFF.

Comment on this clone: Other DNA sequences in this specimen translate into the identical CDR3. The rearrangement uses TRBV10-2 and TRBJ1-6; 9 nucleotides match TRBD1. The CDR3 is 13 residues long. Trimming removed 6 bases from V and 7 bases from J; junction bases left unmatched: 1. CDR1 and CDR2 from the germline V gene are WSHSY and SAAADI. CDR3 loop: CASSGQGNSPLHF. The CDR3 region has the DNA TGCGCCAGCAGCGGACAGGGGAATTCACCCCTCCACTTT.

The rearrangement links TRBV6-5 to TRBJ1-4, with D possibly matching TRBD1 (6 bases). The CDR3 runs to 14 residues. The V and J ends lost 8 bases and 5 bases respectively, with 15 bases between them. Germline V gene lookup returns CDR1 MNHEY and CDR2 SVGAGI. CDR3: CASQYRAFNEKLFF. As DNA, the CDR3 is TGTGCCAGCCAGTACAGGGCCTTCAATGAAAAACTGTTTTTT.

V gene TRBV4-1 combines with J gene TRBJ2-7; 8 bases line up with TRBD2. The CDR3 loop spans 17 amino acids. V shed 0 bases, J shed 0 bases, and the junction held 7 bases outside the gene matches. Germline V gene lookup returns CDR1 MGHRA and CDR2 YSYEKL. The DNA of the CDR3 is TGCGCCAGCAGCCAAGATCTTCGTAGCGGGAACTCCTACGAGCAGTACTTC. It specifies CASSQDLRSGNSYEQYF.

The V and J genes are TRBV5-1 and TRBJ1-2; TRBD1 is a possible D gene (5 bases). CDR1 is SGHRS and CDR2 is YFSETQ in the germline V gene. V gave up 0 bases and J gave up 4 bases, with 13 bases separating them. The CDR3 loop spans 15 amino acids. The DNA of the CDR3 is TGCGCCAGCAGCTTGGCATGGGGCCTCAGCTATGGCTACACCTTC. Encoded protein: CASSLAWGLSYGYTF.

The chain joins TRBV30 to TRBJ1-5; a weak D match, TRBD1 (5 bases). Trimming stripped 1 base from V and 7 bases from J, with 14 bases between. Germline CDR1 reads GTSNPN; CDR2 reads SVGIG (reference sequence). The CDR3 consists of 14 residues. CDR3 protein: CAWSGGDGFQPQHF. The DNA for the CDR3 is TGTGCCTGGAGTGGGGGGGACGGCTTCCAGCCCCAGCATTTT.

In this sample, this clone turned up once. The chain couples TRBV7-8 to TRBJ2-5; maybe TRBD1 (6 bases). Between the trimmed V and J ends, which lost 1 base and 5 bases, there was a span of 17 bases. Germline V gene lookup returns CDR1 SGHVS and CDR2 FQNEAQ. This CDR3 has 16 residues. The CDR3 region is CASSLGLKGEGETQYF. CDR3 nucleotide sequence: TGTGCCAGCAGCTTAGGCCTTAAGGGGGAAGGGGAGACCCAGTACTTC.

The rearrangement joins TRBV6-6 to TRBJ1-5; D not resolved. The V gene's germline CDR1 is MNHNY and CDR2 SVGAGI (reference sequence). V was shortened by 5 bases and J by 1 base, with 12 bases between the two germline ends. The CDR3 length is 15 residues. In DNA, the CDR3 is TGTGCCAGCAGTCTACGAGTTCCAAGCAATCAGCCCCAGCATTTT. It specifies CASSLRVPSNQPQHF.

DNA for the CDR3: TGTGCCAGCAGCCAAAGTGCGGGGAGCTCCTACGAGCAGTACTTC. Amino acid sequence: CASSQSAGSSYEQYF. This chain connects TRBV3-1 (or the pseudogene TRBV3-2) to TRBJ2-7, with a tentative D call TRBD2 (6 bases). The CDR3 length is 15 residues. Germline CDR1 and CDR2: LGHDT and YNNKEL (reference sequence). V gave up 2 bases and J gave up 0 bases, with 11 bases separating them.

This chain connects TRBV27 to TRBJ1-4; D may be TRBD1 (5 bases). Trimming shortened V by 11 bases and J by 3 bases, and 16 bases separated the two germline ends. This CDR3 comprises 14 residues. CDR1 MNHEY and CDR2 SMNVEV come from the germline V gene (reference sequence). Written as DNA, the CDR3 is TGTGCCCGCGGGCGGGGGGGGGCTAATGAAAAACTGTTTTTT. It is translated as CARGRGGANEKLFF. Drawing the rest from reference TRBV27 and TRBJ1-4, the complete variable domain is EAQVTQNPRYLITVTGKKLTVTCSQNMNHEYMSWYRQDPGLGLRQIYYSMNVEVTDKGDVPEGYKVSRKEKRNFPLILESPSPNQTSLYFCARGRGGANEKLFFGSGTQLSVL.

The chain couples TRBV12-3 or TRBV12-4 to TRBJ2-5; no clear D gene. V was shortened by 5 bases and J by 5 bases, with 6 bases between the two germline ends. This CDR3 has 11 residues. Here the CDR3 reads CASSQRETQYF. DNA of the CDR3: TGTGCCAGCAGTCAACGGGAGACCCAGTACTTC.

This chain links TRBV30 with TRBJ2-7, with TRBD2 as a possible D gene (5 bases). V lost 2 bases, J lost 1 base, and 6 bases lay in between. The CDR3 has 12 amino acids. Germline V lookup: CDR1 GTSNPN, CDR2 SVGIG (reference sequence). The chain's CDR3 is CAWSRDSYEQYF. The CDR3 bases are TGTGCCTGGAGTCGGGATTCCTACGAGCAGTACTTC.

The gene calls are TRBV18 and TRBJ1-3; 8 nucleotides align to TRBD1. From germline, CDR1 is KGHSH and CDR2 LQKENI. V lost 2 bases, J lost 0 bases, and 3 bases stayed unmatched. The CDR3 runs 16 residues. The CDR3 reads CASSPLGQASGNTIYF. The DNA for the CDR3 is TGTGCCAGCTCACCATTGGGACAGGCCTCTGGAAACACCATATATTTT.

The J gene is TRBJ2-1, the V gene TRBV9, with 9 bases matching TRBD1. Germline values: CDR1 SGDLS, CDR2 YYNGEE. The CDR3 is 14 residues long. V dropped 2 bases and J dropped 5; count of bases not matched to a gene: 2. CDR3 nucleotides: TGTGCCAGCAGCGTCGACAGGGGGGACAATGAGCAGTTCTTC. It specifies CASSVDRGDNEQFF.

This clone was recorded only once. The chain recombines TRBV19 with TRBJ2-7, with a weak D call TRBD2 (6 bases). The V and J ends lost 1 base and 2 bases respectively, with 12 bases between them. The CDR3 is made up of 15 amino acids. Germline V gene lookup returns CDR1 LNHDA and CDR2 SQIVND (reference sequence). In DNA, the CDR3 is TGTGCCAGTAGTATAGGCGGGACCAGGACCTACGAGCAGTACTTC. Amino acid sequence: CASSIGGTRTYEQYF. Looking up the rest from reference TRBV19 and TRBJ2-7 gives the full variable domain: DGGITQSPKYLFRKEGQNVTLSCEQNLNHDAMYWYRQDPGQGLRLIYYSQIVNDFQKGDIAEGYSVSREKKESFPLTVTSAQKNPTAFYLCASSIGGTRTYEQYFGPGTRLTVT.

V and J are TRBV6-2 or TRBV6-3 and TRBJ2-7; 9 nucleotides agree with TRBD2. The germline CDR1 and CDR2 sequences are MNHEY and SVGEGT. This CDR3 region has 18 residues. The V and J ends lost 0 bases and 3 bases, in that order; junction bases with no gene match: 12. DNA for the CDR3: TGTGCCAGCAGTTACTCGAGAGGAGCGGGAGGTAAATACTACGAGCAGTACTTC. Its translation: CASSYSRGAGGKYYEQYF.